This T cell receptor beta chain was profiled in a study of T cells after yellow fever vaccination. This clonotype appeared many times. No antigen is known for it. Findings of the study overall: It was a small share of clonotypes that appeared in both CD4 and CD8 compartments.

They built TCR cDNA with 5'RACE template switching, a step that put in a universal primer site and UMIs. From the 5' RACE reads, TCRdb called clonotypes with MiXCR, one entry per CDR3 protein. The sample consists of some 350,000 distinct CDR3 sequences, 4% of them appearing once. V was cut by 1 base and J by 10 bases, with 8 bases left in between. Germline lookup yields CDR1 SGHTA and CDR2 FQGNSA. CDR3 length: 13 amino acids. The sequence was collected from a man aged 18 to 30 who received the YFV17D yellow fever vaccine. The V call is TRBV7-2, the J call TRBJ1-6; D ambiguous. Source: PBMCs, taken 5 days after the yellow fever booster vaccination. CDR3: CASSLGGNSPLHF. The CDR3 DNA reads as TGTGCCAGCAGCTTAGGGGGAAACTCACCCCTCCACTTT. Full variable domain (remainder filled in from reference TRBV7-2 and TRBJ1-6): GAGVSQSPSNKVTEKGKDVELRCDPISGHTALYWYRQSLGQGLEFLIYFQGNSAPDKSGLPSDRFSAERTGGSVSTLTIQRTQQEDSAVYLCASSLGGNSPLHFGNGTRLTVT.